The clone carrying this TCR beta chain has a count of ten or more. Its antigen is still unknown. These data are taken from a study of T cells after yellow fever vaccination. Study-wide context: For low cell numbers, libraries were made with SMART-Seq v4 Ultra Low Input. Whole-study findings and limits: High-abundance clonotypes from the bulk population could contaminate FACS-sorted repertoires. Subsequent to the booster, the majority of primary-vaccination clones reappeared (roughly 96% CD4, around 85% CD8). Peak timing came faster in the weaker secondary response, day 5 versus 15.

In TCRdb, the 5' RACE reads were re-called with MiXCR into one record per CDR3 protein. The sample includes about 350,000 distinct CDR3 sequences, 9.5% to 15% of them seen just once. Germline values: CDR1 SGHTA, CDR2 FQGNSA. V gave up 3 bases and J gave up 2 bases, with 9 bases separating them. The CDR3 length is 14 residues. The rearrangement links TRBV7-2 to TRBJ2-3, with D hard to call. Source: CD4+ T cells sorted from PBMCs, taken 15 days after the yellow fever booster vaccination. This receptor was taken from a man aged 18 to 35 who received the YFV17D yellow fever vaccine. CDR3 in amino acids: CASSFGGNTDTQYF. CDR3 nucleotides: TGTGCCAGCAGCTTTGGCGGCAACACAGATACGCAGTATTTT.